This TCR beta chain was documented in a study of blood T cell repertoires in COVID-19. Per the study methods: Reference gene primer amplification yielded estimated nucleated cell counts. Sequencing was performed with immunoSEQ multiplex PCR; in TCRdb, only in-frame clones are kept and a portion is missing. For V, J and clone size, that table is used; D and trimming come from the DNA. The sample holds 200,000 or so clones, roughly nine tenths seen once. The V gene's germline CDR1 is MNHEY and CDR2 SVGAGI. This CDR3 contains 15 residues. V gave up 2 bases and J gave up 3 bases; unmatched junction bases: 7. Participants spanned ages about 18 to 89 years and resided in around 25 US areas. Participants were placed into cohorts based on the clinical history they reported. Cohort 3 donors counted as recovered after two negative PCRs, clearance, or resolved symptoms.

This receptor was taken from a young woman who had recovered from COVID-19. Sequenced material: PBMCs or T cells enriched from blood (not recorded which). The rearrangement links TRBV6-5 to TRBJ2-7; 7 bases map to TRBD1. This CDR3 reads CASSYRLTGFYEQYF. The CDR3 DNA sequence: TGTGCCAGCAGTTACCGACTGACAGGGTTCTACGAGCAGTACTTC.